Each of the 20 T cell receptor beta chains below was sequenced from the same sample in a study of regulatory T cells in long-lasting Graves disease. The sample's time point: persistent/refractory GD, antithyroid drugs over 5 years with positive TRAb. Making the TCR library involved RNA that had been extracted from PBMCs. Researchers made TCR beta libraries by using iRepertoire HTBI primers and running Arm-PCR on CDR3 regions. A single record per CDR3 protein comes from TCRdb applying MiXCR to the multiplex PCR reads. The repertoire holds under 500,000 distinct CDR3 sequences, around 20% seen once, with 7.8% in the top ten. Sequenced here: peripheral blood mononuclear cells (PBMCs), sampled when the disease was refractory, from a patient treated with antithyroid drugs. These receptors came from a female donor with Graves disease.

This clonotype has just a few counts. The rearrangement uses TRBV19 and TRBJ2-5; the D gene is possibly TRBD2 (7 bases). Germline loops: CDR1 LNHDA, CDR2 SQIVND (reference sequence). This CDR3 is 14 amino acids long. The V end lost 1 base, the J end lost 3 bases, and 9 bases lay between the germline ends. The CDR3 is CASSIGGGEETQYF. As DNA, the CDR3 is TGTGCCAGTAGTATAGGGGGGGGCGAAGAGACCCAGTACTTC.

The sample holds many counts of this clonotype. The chain has TRBV28 and TRBJ2-1; the match to TRBD2 covers 11 bases. Germline CDR1 reads MDHEN; CDR2 reads SYDVKM. Trimming removed 5 bases from V and 8 bases from J; junction bases left unmatched: 11. This CDR3 has 16 amino acids. The CDR3 here is CASSIIAGGPLDEQFF. DNA for the CDR3: TGTGCCAGCAGTATAATAGCGGGAGGGCCGTTAGATGAGCAGTTCTTC.

This clonotype was detected many times. This chain connects TRBV2 to TRBJ2-5; 7 nucleotides match TRBD1. This CDR3 has 13 amino acids. Germline V gene lookup returns CDR1 SNHLY and CDR2 FYNNEI. J was trimmed by 4 bases and V by 7 bases; bases with no gene match: 6. CDR3 nucleotides: TGTGCCAGCAACAGGGGTCCCCCAGAGACCCAGTACTTC. Translation gives CASNRGPPETQYF.

A single count supports this clonotype. The V and J genes are TRBV6-2 or TRBV6-3 and TRBJ2-1, with D perhaps assigned TRBD1 or TRBD2 (5 bases each). The CDR3 extends over 14 amino acids. Germline CDR1 is MNHEY and CDR2 is SVGEGT. Between the trimmed V and J ends, which lost 2 bases and 4 bases, there was a span of 9 bases. The CDR3 DNA is TGTGCCAGCAGTTACAGAGGGGAATACAATGAGCAGTTCTTC. The encoded protein is CASSYRGEYNEQFF.

The sample holds many counts of this clonotype. The chain couples TRBV7-3 to TRBJ2-5, with D uncertain. Trimming removed 3 bases at V and 2 bases at J, with 7 bases between. Germline values: CDR1 SGHTA, CDR2 FQGTGA. This CDR3 region has 13 residues. CDR3 sequence (DNA): TGTGCCAGCAGCTTTGGACGACAAGAGACCCAGTACTTC. It specifies CASSFGRQETQYF.

This sequence joins TRBV3-1 and TRBJ2-7; D remains ambiguous. This CDR3 is 16 amino acids long. V was clipped by 0 bases and J by 3 bases, with 15 bases between them. CDR1 and CDR2 from the germline V gene are LGHDT and YNNKEL (reference sequence). The CDR3 coding sequence is TGTGCCAGCAGCCAAGATCCAGGCAGGACGCACTACGAGCAGTACTTC. Protein: CASSQDPGRTHYEQYF.

Turning to this clonotype: An end of the junction differs from the germline gene, which may be a read error. The chain uses TRBV19 and TRBJ2-7; 13 bases agree with TRBD2. The CDR3 contains 15 residues. CDR1 is LNHDA and CDR2 is SQIVND in the germline V gene (reference sequence). CDR3 coding DNA: TGTGCCGGTAGCTCTGGACTAGCGGGAGATGTCGAGCAGTACTTC. Translated: CAGSSGLAGDVEQYF.

There are a few counts of this clonotype. This sequence joins TRBV6-1 and TRBJ2-7; TRBD2 matches at 10 bases. The V segment lost 6 bases and the J segment 2 bases; nucleotides outside the gene matches: 10. Germline V CDR1 and CDR2: MNHNS, SASEGT. This CDR3 contains 16 residues. CDR3 bases: TGTGCCAGCAGGCCCCTTCGGGGACTAGCGCCCTACGAGCAGTACTTC. It specifies CASRPLRGLAPYEQYF.

For this clonotype: This may be a read error, as it is one base from a much larger clone. This chain links TRBV7-2 with TRBJ2-7; D gene ambiguous. Germline CDR1 reads SGHTA; CDR2 reads FQGNSA. This CDR3 has 13 amino acids. CDR3 sequence: CASSLVISCEQYF. For the CDR3, the DNA is TGTGCCAGCAGCTTAGTGATCTCCTGCGAGCAGTACTTC.

At least ten counts were recorded for this clonotype. The DNA for the CDR3 is TGTGCCGCCAGCCGCATCAACACTGAAGCTTTCTTT. Its translation: CAASRINTEAFF. The chain recombines TRBV6-1 with TRBJ1-1; D is unresolved. V lost 11 bases, J lost 2 bases, and 12 bases lay in between. Germline CDR1 is MNHNS and CDR2 is SASEGT. There are 12 residues in the CDR3.

This clonotype was detected only a few times. This may arise from a read error, as a much more abundant clone is one base away. This chain links TRBV25-1 with TRBJ1-1; D is unresolved. Germline-derived CDR1 and CDR2 are MGHDK and SYGVNS. CDR3 length: 11 residues. Trimming removed 5 bases at V and 3 bases at J, with 4 bases between. The CDR3 DNA reads TGTGCCAGCAGTCCCCACACTGAAGCTTTCTTT. It encodes CASSPHTEAFF.

Worth noting for this clonotype: Being one base from a much bigger clone, this may be a read error. The chain couples TRBV2 to TRBJ1-5; 7 bases are shared with TRBD1. The CDR3 runs to 17 residues. The ends lost 2 bases at V and 5 bases at J; junction bases unmatched: 12. Germline CDR1 and CDR2: SNHLY and FYNNEI. CDR3 DNA: TGTGCCAGCAGTGAACTAGCAGGGGGTATGAGCTATCAGCCCCAGCATTTT. Translation gives CASSELAGGMSYQPQHF.

V and J are TRBV19 and TRBJ1-3; a possible D gene is TRBD1 (5 bases). CDR1 and CDR2 (germline): LNHDA, SQIVND (reference sequence). The CDR3 extends over 15 amino acids. V was pared by 4 bases and J by 0 bases, with 10 bases between. The CDR3, as DNA: TGTGCCAGTAGTACGGGACGGATCTCTGGAAACACCATATATTTT. This codes for CASSTGRISGNTIYF. The complete variable domain, with remaining parts taken from reference TRBV19 and TRBJ1-3, reads DGGITQSPKYLFRKEGQNVTLSCEQNLNHDAMYWYRQDPGQGLRLIYYSQIVNDFQKGDIAEGYSVSREKKESFPLTVTSAQKNPTAFYLCASSTGRISGNTIYFGEGSWLTVV.

J is TRBJ2-1 and V is TRBV28; perhaps TRBD1 as D (5 bases). CDR3 length: 12 amino acids. Trimming left V 4 bases short and J 13 bases short, with 14 bases between. CDR1 is MDHEN, CDR2 SYDVKM, per germline. The CDR3 region is CASSSDSNLQFF. The CDR3 DNA reads TGTGCCAGCAGTTCCGACAGCAACTTACAGTTCTTC.

For this clonotype: This clone may be a read error of a much larger clone one base away. The rearrangement links TRBV5-8 to TRBJ2-5; TRBD2 aligns across 7 bases. V lost 6 bases, J lost 7 bases, and 12 bases stayed unmatched. The germline CDR1 and CDR2 sequences are SGHTS and YDEGEE. The CDR3 spans 14 residues. CDR3 nucleotide sequence: TGTGCCAGCAACCGGGGGGACTACAAAGGGACCCAGTACTTC. This gives the protein CASNRGDYKGTQYF.

This clonotype was observed many times. The chain uses TRBV3-1 and TRBJ2-5, with 8 bases lining up with TRBD1. Germline V gene data show CDR1 as LGHDT and CDR2 as YNNKEL (reference sequence). The junction had 7 bases not matched to a gene; V was cut back by 5 bases and J by 5 bases. The CDR3 has 14 amino acids. The CDR3 coding sequence is TGTGCCAGCAGCAAGGACAGGGTTATTGAGACCCAGTACTTC. Its protein is CASSKDRVIETQYF.

This clonotype turned up a few times. A much larger clone lies one base from this, so it may be a read error. J is TRBJ2-2 and V is TRBV12-3 or TRBV12-4; TRBD1 is a possible D gene (6 bases). The CDR3 sequence is 14 residues long. CDR3 DNA sequence: TGTGCCAGCAGACGGACAGTGAACACCAGGGAGCTGTTTTTT. The encoded protein is CASRRTVNTRELFF.

This clonotype was found many times. This chain connects TRBV5-1 to TRBJ2-7; 9 bases map to TRBD1. CDR3 length: 14 amino acids. With 7 bases clipped from V and 2 bases from J, the junction kept 7 bases outside the gene matches. The germline CDR1 and CDR2 sequences are SGHRS and YFSETQ. CDR3 DNA sequence: TGCGCCAGCGGACGGGGACAGGGAACCTACGAGCAGTACTTC. It translates to CASGRGQGTYEQYF.

The chain employs TRBV30 and TRBJ2-2; D tentatively fits TRBD1 or TRBD2 (5 bases each). The germline V gene encodes CDR1 GTSNPN and CDR2 SVGIG (reference sequence). This CDR3 region has 13 residues. V was clipped by 5 bases and J by 3 bases, with 10 bases between them. The CDR3 protein is CAWAWGYTGELFF. For the CDR3, the DNA is TGTGCCTGGGCATGGGGGTACACCGGGGAGCTGTTTTTT.

For this clonotype: As the CDR3 is not closed by the conserved phenylalanine or tryptophan, this likely results from a read error. The gene calls are TRBV6-5 and TRBJ2-7; 7 bases are shared with TRBD2. The CDR3 is 17 residues long. The germline V gene encodes CDR1 MNHEY and CDR2 SVGAGI. Trimming removed 3 bases from V and 6 bases from J; junction bases left unmatched: 17. CDR3 in amino acids: CASSYRLADPGPFEQYL. The CDR3 coding sequence is TGTGCCAGCAGTTATCGGCTAGCGGACCCAGGGCCCTTCGAGCAGTACCTC.